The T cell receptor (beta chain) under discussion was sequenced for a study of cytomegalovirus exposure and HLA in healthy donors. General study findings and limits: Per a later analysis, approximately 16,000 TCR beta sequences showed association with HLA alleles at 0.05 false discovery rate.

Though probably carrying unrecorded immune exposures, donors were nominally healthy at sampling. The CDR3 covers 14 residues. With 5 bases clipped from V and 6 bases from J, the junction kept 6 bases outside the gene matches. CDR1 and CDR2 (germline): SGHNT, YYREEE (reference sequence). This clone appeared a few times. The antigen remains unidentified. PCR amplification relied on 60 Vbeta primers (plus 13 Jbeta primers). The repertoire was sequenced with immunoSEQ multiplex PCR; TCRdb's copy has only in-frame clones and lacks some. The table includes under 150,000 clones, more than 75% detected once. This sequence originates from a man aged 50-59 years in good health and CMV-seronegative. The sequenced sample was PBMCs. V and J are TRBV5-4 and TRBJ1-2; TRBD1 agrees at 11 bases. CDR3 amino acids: CASRGQGDWDGYTF. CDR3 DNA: TGTGCCAGCAGGGGACAGGGGGATTGGGATGGCTACACCTTC.